This T cell receptor (beta chain) was identified during a study of blood T cell repertoires in COVID-19. There are 18 residues in the CDR3. The ends lost 4 bases at V and 0 bases at J; junction bases unmatched: 12. In germline, CDR1 is MGHRA, CDR2 YSYEKL. Per the authors' pipeline: Amplification of reference gene primers was used by the study to estimate nucleated cell counts. Clones were sequenced by immunoSEQ multiplex PCR, and TCRdb holds only the in-frame ones, with some missing. V, J and clone size were drawn from that table, and D and trimming were deduced from the DNA. The table records more than 200,000 clones, around 86% of them present only once.

The chain uses TRBV4-1 and TRBJ1-3, with TRBD1 matching 7 bases. The material sequenced was peripheral blood. The clonotype originates from a woman aged 60-70 years with COVID-19, enrolled during active disease. CDR3 bases: TGCGCCAGCAGCCCCGGTGCGGGCAGGGGGATCTCTGGAAACACCATATATTTT. It yields the protein CASSPGAGRGISGNTIYF.